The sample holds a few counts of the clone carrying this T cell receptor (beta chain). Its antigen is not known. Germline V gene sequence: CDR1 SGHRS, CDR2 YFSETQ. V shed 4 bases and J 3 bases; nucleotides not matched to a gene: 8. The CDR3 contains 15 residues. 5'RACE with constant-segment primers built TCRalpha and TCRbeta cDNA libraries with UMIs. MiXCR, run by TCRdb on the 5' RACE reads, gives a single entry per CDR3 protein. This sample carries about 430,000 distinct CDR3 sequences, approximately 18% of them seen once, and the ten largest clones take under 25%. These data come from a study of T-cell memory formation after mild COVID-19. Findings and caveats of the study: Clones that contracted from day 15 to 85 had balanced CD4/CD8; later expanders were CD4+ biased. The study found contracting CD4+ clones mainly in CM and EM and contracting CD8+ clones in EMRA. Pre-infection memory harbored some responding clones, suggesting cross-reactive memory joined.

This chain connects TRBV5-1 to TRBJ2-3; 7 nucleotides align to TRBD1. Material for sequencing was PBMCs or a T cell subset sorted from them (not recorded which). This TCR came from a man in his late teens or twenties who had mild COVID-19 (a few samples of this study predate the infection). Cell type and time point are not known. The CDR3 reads CASSPEGAGTDTQYF. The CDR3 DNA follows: TGCGCCAGCAGCCCCGAGGGGGCCGGAACAGATACGCAGTATTTT.